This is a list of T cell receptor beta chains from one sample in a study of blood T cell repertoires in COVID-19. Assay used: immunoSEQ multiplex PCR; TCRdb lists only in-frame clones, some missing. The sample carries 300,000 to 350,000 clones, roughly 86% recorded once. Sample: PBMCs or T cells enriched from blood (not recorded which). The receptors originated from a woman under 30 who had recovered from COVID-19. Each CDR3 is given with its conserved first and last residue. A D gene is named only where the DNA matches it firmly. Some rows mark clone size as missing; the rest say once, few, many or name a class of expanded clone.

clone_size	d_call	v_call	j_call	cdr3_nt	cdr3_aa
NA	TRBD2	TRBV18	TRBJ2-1	TGTGCCAGCTCCGGGAGGGAGGGGAGCTCCTACAATGAGCAGTTCTTC	CASSGREGSSYNEQFF
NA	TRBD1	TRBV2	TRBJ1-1	TGTGCCAGCAGTGAAAATCCCGACAGGGGGAACACTGAAGCTTTCTTT	CASSENPDRGNTEAFF
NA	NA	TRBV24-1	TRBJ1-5	TGTGCCACCAGTGATCACCCTGGGAGGGGCGCCGAACAGCCCCAGCATTTT	CATSDHPGRGAEQPQHF
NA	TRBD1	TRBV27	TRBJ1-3	TGTGCCAGCTCCGGGACAGCTGGAAACACCATATATTTT	CASSGTAGNTIYF
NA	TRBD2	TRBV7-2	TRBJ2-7	TGTGCCAGCAGCGCCGGGACTAGCGGGAGCGAGCAGTACTTC	CASSAGTSGSEQYF
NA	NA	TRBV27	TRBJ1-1	TGTGCCAGCAGTTTCCGGAGGAACACTGAAGCTTTCTTT	CASSFRRNTEAFF
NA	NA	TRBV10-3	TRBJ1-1	TGTGCCATCACGGCCACTCGGGACACTGAAGCTTTCTTT	CAITATRDTEAFF
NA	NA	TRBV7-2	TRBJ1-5	TGTGCCAGCAGCTTAAGAGGGTATCAGCCCCAGCATTTT	CASSLRGYQPQHF
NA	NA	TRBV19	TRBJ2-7	TGTGCCAGTAGTATTTTGTTTGGGGCTGACGGCGAGCAGTACTTC	CASSILFGADGEQYF
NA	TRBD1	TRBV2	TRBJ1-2	TGTGCCAGCAGCCTGACAGGGAGCTTTGGCTACACCTTC	CASSLTGSFGYTF
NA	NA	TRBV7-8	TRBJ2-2	TGTGCCAGCACCAAATACACGATGGTAGCGGAGAACACCGGGGAGCTGTTTTTT	CASTKYTMVAENTGELFF
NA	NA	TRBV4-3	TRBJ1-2	TGCGCCAGCAGCCAAGATTTCGGGGGAGGCTACACCTTC	CASSQDFGGGYTF
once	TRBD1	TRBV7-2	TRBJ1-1	TGTGCCAGCAGCCCTACCTACGACAGGGCCACTGAAGCTTTCTTT	CASSPTYDRATEAFF
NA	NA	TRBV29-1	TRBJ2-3	TGCAGCGTTGAAGCCGCGTCATTGGGGGAGGAGGATACGCAGTATTTT	CSVEAASLGEEDTQYF
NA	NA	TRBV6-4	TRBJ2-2	TGTGCCAGCAGTGCCCAGGTTTCCGGGGAGCTGTTTTTT	CASSAQVSGELFF